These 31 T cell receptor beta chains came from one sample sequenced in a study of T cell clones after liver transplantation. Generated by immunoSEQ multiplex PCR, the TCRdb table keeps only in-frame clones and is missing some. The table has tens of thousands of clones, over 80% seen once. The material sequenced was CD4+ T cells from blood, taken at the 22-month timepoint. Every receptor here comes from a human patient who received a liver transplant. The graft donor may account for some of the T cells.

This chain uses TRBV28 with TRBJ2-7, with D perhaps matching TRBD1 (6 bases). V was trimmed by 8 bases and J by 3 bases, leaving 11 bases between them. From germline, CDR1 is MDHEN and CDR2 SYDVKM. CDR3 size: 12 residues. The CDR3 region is CASGIGGYEQYF. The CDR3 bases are TGTGCCAGCGGCATAGGGGGCTACGAGCAGTACTTC.

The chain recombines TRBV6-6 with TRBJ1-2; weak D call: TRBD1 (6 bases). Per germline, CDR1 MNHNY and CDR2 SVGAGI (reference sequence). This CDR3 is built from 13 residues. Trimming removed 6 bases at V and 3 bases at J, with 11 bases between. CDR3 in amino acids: CASSVDRDYGYTF. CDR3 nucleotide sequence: TGTGCCAGCAGCGTGGACAGAGACTATGGCTACACCTTC.

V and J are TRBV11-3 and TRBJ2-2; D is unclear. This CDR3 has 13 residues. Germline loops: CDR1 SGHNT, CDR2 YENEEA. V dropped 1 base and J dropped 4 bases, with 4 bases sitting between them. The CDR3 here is CASSLGSTGELFF. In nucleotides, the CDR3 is TGTGCCAGCAGCTTAGGGTCCACCGGGGAGCTGTTTTTT.

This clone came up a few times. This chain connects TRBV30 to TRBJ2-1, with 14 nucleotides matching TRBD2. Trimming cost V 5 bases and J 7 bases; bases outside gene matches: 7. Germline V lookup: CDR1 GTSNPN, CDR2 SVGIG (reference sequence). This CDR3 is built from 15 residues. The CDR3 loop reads CAWRFGTSGRNEQFF. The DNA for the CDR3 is TGTGCCTGGCGTTTCGGGACTAGCGGGAGAAATGAGCAGTTCTTC.

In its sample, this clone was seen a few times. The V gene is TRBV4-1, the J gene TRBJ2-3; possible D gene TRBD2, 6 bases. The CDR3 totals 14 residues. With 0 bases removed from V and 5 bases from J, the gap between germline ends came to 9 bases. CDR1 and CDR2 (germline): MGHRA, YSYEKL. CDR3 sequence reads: CASSQDGGRDTQYF. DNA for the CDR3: TGCGCCAGCAGCCAAGATGGGGGGAGAGATACGCAGTATTTT.

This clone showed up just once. CDR3 loop: CASSSGLAGADTQYF. The CDR3 nucleotides are TGTGCCAGCAGCTCCGGACTAGCGGGGGCAGATACGCAGTATTTT. The V gene is TRBV11-3, the J gene TRBJ2-3, with TRBD2 matching over 13 bases. The CDR3 loop spans 15 amino acids. The germline V gene has CDR1 SGHNT and CDR2 YENEEA. The V segment lost 4 bases and the J segment 4 bases; nucleotides outside the gene matches: 2. Full variable domain (missing parts from reference TRBV11-3 and TRBJ2-3): EAGVVQSPRYKIIEKKQPVAFWCNPISGHNTLYWYLQNLGQGPELLIRYENEEAVDDSQLPKDRFSAERLKGVDSTLKIQPAELGDSAVYLCASSSGLAGADTQYFGPGTRLTVL.

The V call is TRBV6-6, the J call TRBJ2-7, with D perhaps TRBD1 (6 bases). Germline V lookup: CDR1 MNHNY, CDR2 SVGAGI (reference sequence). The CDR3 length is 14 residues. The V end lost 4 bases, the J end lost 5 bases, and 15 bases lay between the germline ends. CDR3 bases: TGTGCCAGCAGTTCGACCCAGGGGTTCGACGAGCAGTACTTC. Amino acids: CASSSTQGFDEQYF.

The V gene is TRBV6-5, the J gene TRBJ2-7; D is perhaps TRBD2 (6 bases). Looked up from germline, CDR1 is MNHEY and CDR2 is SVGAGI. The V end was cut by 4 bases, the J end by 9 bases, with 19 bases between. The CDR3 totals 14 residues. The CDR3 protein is CASSSGTVVVRQYF. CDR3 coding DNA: TGTGCCAGCAGTTCTGGGACTGTAGTTGTGCGGCAGTACTTC.

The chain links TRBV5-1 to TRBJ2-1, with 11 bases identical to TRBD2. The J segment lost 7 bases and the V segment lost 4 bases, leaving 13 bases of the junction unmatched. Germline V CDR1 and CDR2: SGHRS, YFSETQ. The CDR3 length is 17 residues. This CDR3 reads CASSGGSGRAEFNEQFF. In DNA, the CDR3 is TGCGCCAGCAGCGGGGGTAGCGGGAGGGCCGAGTTTAATGAGCAGTTCTTC. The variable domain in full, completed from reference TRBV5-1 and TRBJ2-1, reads KAGVTQTPRYLIKTRGQQVTLSCSPISGHRSVSWYQQTPGQGLQFLFEYFSETQRNKGNFPGRFSGRQFSNSRSEMNVSTLELGDSALYLCASSGGSGRAEFNEQFFGPGTRLTVL.

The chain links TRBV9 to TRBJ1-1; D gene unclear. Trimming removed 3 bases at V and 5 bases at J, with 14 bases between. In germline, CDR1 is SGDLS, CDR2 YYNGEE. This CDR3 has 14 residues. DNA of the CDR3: TGTGCCAGCAGCGGATTAGGTGGGGTGACTGAAGCTTTCTTT. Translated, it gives CASSGLGGVTEAFF.

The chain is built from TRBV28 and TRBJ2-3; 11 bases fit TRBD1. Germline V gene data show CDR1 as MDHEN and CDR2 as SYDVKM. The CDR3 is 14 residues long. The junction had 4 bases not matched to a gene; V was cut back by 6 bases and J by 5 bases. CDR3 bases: TGTGCCAGCAGGGGACAGGGGGATGTAGATACGCAGTATTTT. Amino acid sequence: CASRGQGDVDTQYF.

The CDR3 sequence: CAWSVSGLGGYTF. The CDR3 DNA sequence: TGTGCCTGGAGTGTGTCCGGGCTCGGAGGCTACACCTTC. This chain joins TRBV30 and TRBJ1-2; D not certain. The germline V gene has CDR1 GTSNPN and CDR2 SVGIG (reference sequence). The CDR3 runs 13 residues. The V and J ends lost 0 bases and 8 bases respectively, with 13 bases between them.

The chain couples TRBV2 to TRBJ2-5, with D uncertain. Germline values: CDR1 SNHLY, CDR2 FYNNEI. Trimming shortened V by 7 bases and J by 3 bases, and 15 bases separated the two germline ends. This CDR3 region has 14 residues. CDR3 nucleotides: TGTGCCAGCACCGCCGACGTGGTAGAAGAGACCCAGTACTTC. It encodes CASTADVVEETQYF.

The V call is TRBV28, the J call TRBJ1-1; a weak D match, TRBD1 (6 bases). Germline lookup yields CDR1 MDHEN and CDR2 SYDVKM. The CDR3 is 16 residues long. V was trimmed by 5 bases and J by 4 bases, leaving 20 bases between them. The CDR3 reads CASSPTFLGRGTEAFF. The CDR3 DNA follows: TGTGCCAGCAGTCCGACCTTCTTGGGCAGGGGCACTGAAGCTTTCTTT.

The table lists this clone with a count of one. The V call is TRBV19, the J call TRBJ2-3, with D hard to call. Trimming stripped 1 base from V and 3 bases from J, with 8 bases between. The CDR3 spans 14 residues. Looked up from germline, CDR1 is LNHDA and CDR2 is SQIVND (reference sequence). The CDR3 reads CASSIGLGTDTQYF. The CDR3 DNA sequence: TGTGCCAGTAGTATAGGTCTAGGAACAGATACGCAGTATTTT.

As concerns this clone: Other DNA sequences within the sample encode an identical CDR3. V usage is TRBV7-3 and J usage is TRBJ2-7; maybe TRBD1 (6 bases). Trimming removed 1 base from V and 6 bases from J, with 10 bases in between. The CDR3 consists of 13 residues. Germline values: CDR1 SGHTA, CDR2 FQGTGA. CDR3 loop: CASSLKQGSEQYF. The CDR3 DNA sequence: TGTGCCAGCAGCTTAAAACAGGGCAGCGAGCAGTACTTC.

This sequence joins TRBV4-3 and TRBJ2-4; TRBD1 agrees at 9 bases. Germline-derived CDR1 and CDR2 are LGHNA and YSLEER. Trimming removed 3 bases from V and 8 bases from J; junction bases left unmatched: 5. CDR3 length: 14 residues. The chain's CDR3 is CASSQGTGLDIQYF. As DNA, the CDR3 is TGCGCCAGCAGCCAGGGGACAGGGTTGGACATTCAGTACTTC.

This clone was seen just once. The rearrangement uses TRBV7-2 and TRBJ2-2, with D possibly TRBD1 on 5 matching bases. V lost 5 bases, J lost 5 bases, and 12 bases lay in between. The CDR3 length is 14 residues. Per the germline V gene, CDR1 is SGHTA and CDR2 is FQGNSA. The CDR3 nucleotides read TGTGCCAGCAGCCCATTAGGGGCGACCGGGGAGCTGTTTTTT. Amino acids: CASSPLGATGELFF. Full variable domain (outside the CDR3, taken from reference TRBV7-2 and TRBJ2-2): GAGVSQSPSNKVTEKGKDVELRCDPISGHTALYWYRQSLGQGLEFLIYFQGNSAPDKSGLPSDRFSAERTGGSVSTLTIQRTQQEDSAVYLCASSPLGATGELFFGEGSRLTVL.

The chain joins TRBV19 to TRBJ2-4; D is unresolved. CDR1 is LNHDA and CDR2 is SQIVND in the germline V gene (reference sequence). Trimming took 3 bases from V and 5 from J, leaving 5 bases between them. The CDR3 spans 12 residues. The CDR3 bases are TGTGCCAGTAGTATTAGTCAAAACATTCAGTACTTC. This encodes CASSISQNIQYF.

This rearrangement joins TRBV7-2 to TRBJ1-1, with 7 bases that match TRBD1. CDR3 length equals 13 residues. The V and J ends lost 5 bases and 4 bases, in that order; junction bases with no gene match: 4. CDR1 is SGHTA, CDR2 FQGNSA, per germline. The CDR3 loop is CASSRAGGTEAFF. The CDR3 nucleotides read TGTGCCAGCAGCCGTGCAGGGGGCACTGAAGCTTTCTTT. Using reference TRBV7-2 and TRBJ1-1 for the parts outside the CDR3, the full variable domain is GAGVSQSPSNKVTEKGKDVELRCDPISGHTALYWYRQSLGQGLEFLIYFQGNSAPDKSGLPSDRFSAERTGGSVSTLTIQRTQQEDSAVYLCASSRAGGTEAFFGQGTRLTVV.

CDR3 sequence (DNA): TGTGCCATCAGTGAAGTTCGGAATGGCTACACCTTC. This translates into CAISEVRNGYTF. The rearrangement uses TRBV10-3 and TRBJ1-2; D ambiguous. Germline lookup yields CDR1 ENHRY and CDR2 SYGVKD. V gave up 3 bases and J gave up 6 bases, with 8 bases separating them. There are 12 residues in the CDR3.

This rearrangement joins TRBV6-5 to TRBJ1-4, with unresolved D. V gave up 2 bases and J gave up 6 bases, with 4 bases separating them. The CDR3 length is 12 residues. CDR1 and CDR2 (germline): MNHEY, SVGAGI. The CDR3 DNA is TGTGCCAGCAGTTACGGGGATGAAAAACTGTTTTTT. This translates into CASSYGDEKLFF.

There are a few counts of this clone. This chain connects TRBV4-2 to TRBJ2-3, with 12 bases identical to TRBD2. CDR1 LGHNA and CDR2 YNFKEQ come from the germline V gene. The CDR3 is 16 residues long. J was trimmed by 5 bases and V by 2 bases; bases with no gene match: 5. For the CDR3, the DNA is TGTGCCAGCAGCCAAACCCTAGCGGGGGGGCAAGATACGCAGTATTTT. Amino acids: CASSQTLAGGQDTQYF.

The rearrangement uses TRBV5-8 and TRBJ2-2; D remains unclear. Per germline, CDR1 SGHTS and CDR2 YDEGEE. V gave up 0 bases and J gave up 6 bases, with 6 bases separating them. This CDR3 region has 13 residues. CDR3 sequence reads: CASSLVGAGELFF. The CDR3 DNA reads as TGTGCCAGCAGCTTGGTTGGAGCCGGGGAGCTGTTTTTT.

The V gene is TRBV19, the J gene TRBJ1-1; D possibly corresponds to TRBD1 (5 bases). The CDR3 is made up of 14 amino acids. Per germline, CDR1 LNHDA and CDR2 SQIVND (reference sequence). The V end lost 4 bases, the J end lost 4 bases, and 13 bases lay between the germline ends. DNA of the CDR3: TGTGCCAGTAGTAATGATGGGGGAGTCACTGAAGCTTTCTTT. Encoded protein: CASSNDGGVTEAFF.

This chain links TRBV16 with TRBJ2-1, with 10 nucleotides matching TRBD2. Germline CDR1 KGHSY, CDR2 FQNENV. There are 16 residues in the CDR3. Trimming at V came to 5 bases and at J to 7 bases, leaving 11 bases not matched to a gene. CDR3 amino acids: CASSSTGTSVENEQFF. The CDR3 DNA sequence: TGTGCCAGCAGCTCGACCGGGACTAGCGTCGAGAATGAGCAGTTCTTC.

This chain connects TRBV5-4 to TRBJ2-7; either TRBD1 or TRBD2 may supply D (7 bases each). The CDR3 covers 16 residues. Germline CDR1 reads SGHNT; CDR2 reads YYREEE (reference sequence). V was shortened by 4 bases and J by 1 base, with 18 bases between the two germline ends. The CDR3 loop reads CASSPPGQGGSYEQYF. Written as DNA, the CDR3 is TGTGCCAGCAGCCCGCCGGGCCAGGGGGGGTCCTACGAGCAGTACTTC. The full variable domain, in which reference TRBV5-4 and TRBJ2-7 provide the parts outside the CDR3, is ETGVTQSPTHLIKTRGQQVTLRCSSQSGHNTVSWYQQALGQGPQFIFQYYREEENGRGNFPPRFSGLQFPNYSSELNVNALELDDSALYLCASSPPGQGGSYEQYFGPGTRLTVT.

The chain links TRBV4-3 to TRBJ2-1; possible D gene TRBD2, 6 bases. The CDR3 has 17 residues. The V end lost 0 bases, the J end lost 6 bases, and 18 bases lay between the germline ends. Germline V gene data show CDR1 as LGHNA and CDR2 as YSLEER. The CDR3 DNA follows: TGCGCCAGCAGCCAAGATCAGTTACGGGAGTGGGTCAATGAGCAGTTCTTC. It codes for CASSQDQLREWVNEQFF.

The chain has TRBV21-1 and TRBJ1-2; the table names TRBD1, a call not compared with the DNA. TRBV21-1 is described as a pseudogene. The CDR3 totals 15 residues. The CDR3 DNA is TGTGCCAGCAGCAAAGCGGACAGGACGAACTATGGCTACACCTTC. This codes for CASSKADRTNYGYTF.

The CDR3 DNA reads as TGTGCCAGCAGCTCTACAGGGATCAAAAACATTCAGTACTTC. The encoded protein is CASSSTGIKNIQYF. The chain couples TRBV13 to TRBJ2-4, with D perhaps TRBD1 (6 bases). Per the germline V gene, CDR1 is PRHDT and CDR2 is FYEKMQ (reference sequence). Trimming took 4 bases from V and 3 from J, leaving 10 bases between them. This CDR3 has 14 amino acids.

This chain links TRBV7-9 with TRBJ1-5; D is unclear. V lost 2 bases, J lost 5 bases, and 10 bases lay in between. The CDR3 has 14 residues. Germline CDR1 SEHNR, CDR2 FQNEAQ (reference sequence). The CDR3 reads CASSLKGADQPQHF. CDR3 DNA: TGTGCCAGCAGCTTAAAGGGAGCCGATCAGCCCCAGCATTTT.